The 16 T cell receptor beta chains listed next were all sequenced from one sample in a study of blood T cell repertoires in COVID-19. The data were produced by immunoSEQ multiplex PCR, yet TCRdb's version contains in-frame clones alone and is incomplete. The table records around 150,000 clones, more than 75% of them present only once. The sample consisted of peripheral blood. Receptors were obtained from a woman in her sixties or seventies with COVID-19, enrolled during active disease.

This clone was counted a few times. V gene TRBV5-1 combines with J gene TRBJ2-2; TRBD1 might be the D (6 bases). Per germline, CDR1 SGHRS and CDR2 YFSETQ. Deletions cut 1 base from V and 5 bases from J, with 12 bases between. This CDR3 is 15 amino acids long. The DNA for the CDR3 is TGCGCCAGCAGCTTGTTTCAGGGGCAAACCGGGGAGCTGTTTTTT. Translation gives CASSLFQGQTGELFF.

A single count supports this clone. The junction departs from the called germline gene at one end, perhaps through a read error. The rearrangement joins TRBV10-3 to TRBJ2-1; TRBD2 is a possible D gene (6 bases). The CDR3 covers 11 residues. Germline V gene sequence: CDR1 ENHRY, CDR2 SYGVKD. CDR3: CAISDAGIGVF. The CDR3 nucleotides are TGTGCCATCAGTGATGCGGGAATTGGGGTCTTC.

The rearrangement joins TRBV6-1 to TRBJ2-1; D is uncertain. V dropped 0 bases and J dropped 4 bases, with 10 bases sitting between them. CDR1 is MNHNS, CDR2 SASEGT, per germline. This CDR3 comprises 15 residues. This CDR3 is CASSEAAMTYNEQFF. CDR3 sequence (DNA): TGTGCCAGCAGTGAAGCGGCTATGACTTACAATGAGCAGTTCTTC.

The gene calls are TRBV6-5 and TRBJ2-7; 10 bases map to TRBD2. CDR3 size: 13 residues. Germline loops: CDR1 MNHEY, CDR2 SVGAGI. V lost 7 bases, J lost 4 bases, and 4 bases stayed unmatched. CDR3 coding DNA: TGTGCCAGCAATAGCGGGGGGCGGTACGAGCAGTACTTC. This codes for CASNSGGRYEQYF.

The chain uses TRBV11-2 and TRBJ1-5, with a tentative D call TRBD1 (5 bases). Germline V gene lookup returns CDR1 SGHAT and CDR2 FQNNGV. CDR3 length: 17 amino acids. V lost 0 bases, J lost 0 bases, and 12 bases lay in between. CDR3 protein: CASSLDGAAYSNQPQHF. DNA of the CDR3: TGTGCCAGCAGCTTAGATGGGGCGGCGTATAGCAATCAGCCCCAGCATTTT.

This chain joins TRBV7-9 and TRBJ1-4; the D gene is possibly TRBD1 (6 bases). This CDR3 has 15 residues. CDR1 is SEHNR and CDR2 is FQNEAQ in the germline V gene (reference sequence). Trimming left V 1 base short and J 7 bases short, with 13 bases between. CDR3 DNA: TGTGCCAGCAGCTTAGGCGGCAGGGGTTTTGAAAAACTGTTTTTT. The encoded protein is CASSLGGRGFEKLFF.

This clone has more than one count but fewer than ten. The chain combines TRBV11-2 with TRBJ2-1; TRBD2 matches at 8 bases. V was clipped by 5 bases and J by 9 bases; unmatched bases: 9. Germline V lookup: CDR1 SGHAT, CDR2 FQNNGV. This CDR3 spans 14 amino acids. This CDR3 reads CASSRLGLDSEQFF. The CDR3, as DNA: TGTGCCAGCAGCCGCCTGGGACTAGATAGTGAGCAGTTCTTC.

This chain uses TRBV5-1 with TRBJ1-5, with TRBD1 matching 7 bases. Looked up from germline, CDR1 is SGHRS and CDR2 is YFSETQ. Trimming at V came to 0 bases and at J to 7 bases, leaving 4 bases not matched to a gene. The CDR3 runs to 14 residues. Here the CDR3 reads CASSLEGGEQPQHF. DNA of the CDR3: TGCGCCAGCAGCTTGGAAGGGGGCGAGCAGCCCCAGCATTTT.

The genes are TRBV19 and TRBJ2-2; TRBD2 might be the D (6 bases). V was cut by 6 bases and J by 4 bases, with 9 bases left in between. Germline lookup yields CDR1 LNHDA and CDR2 SQIVND (reference sequence). The CDR3 is made up of 13 amino acids. The CDR3 DNA sequence: TGTGCCAGTAGACGGGGAGGCACCGGGGAGCTGTTTTTT. Translating it yields CASRRGGTGELFF.

The chain has TRBV24-1 and TRBJ2-1; 10 bases align to TRBD1. The CDR3 covers 16 residues. Losses at the gene ends were 3 bases for V and 7 bases for J; bases not matched to a gene: 8. CDR1 and CDR2 from the germline V gene are KGHDR and SFDVKD. The CDR3 is CATSDTGTGVWNEQFF. Written as DNA, the CDR3 is TGTGCCACCAGTGATACCGGGACAGGGGTATGGAATGAGCAGTTCTTC.

This clone was observed a single time. The chain is built from TRBV18 and TRBJ2-7; TRBD1 is a possible D gene (6 bases). V was shortened by 4 bases and J by 1 base, with 11 bases between the two germline ends. The CDR3 loop spans 14 amino acids. Germline-derived CDR1 and CDR2 are KGHSH and LQKENI. The CDR3 sequence: CASSLYRDSYEQYF. In nucleotides, the CDR3 is TGTGCCAGCTCACTTTACAGGGATTCCTACGAGCAGTACTTC.

V and J are TRBV6-4 and TRBJ1-1; tentatively, D is TRBD1 (5 bases). This CDR3 region has 14 residues. The ends were cut back, 9 bases at V and 6 bases at J, with 20 bases in the middle. Germline V gene data show CDR1 as MRHNA and CDR2 as SNTAGT. CDR3: CASLLRAAWAEAFF. The CDR3 DNA sequence: TGTGCCAGTCTCCTCAGGGCAGCTTGGGCTGAAGCTTTCTTT.

The V and J genes are TRBV5-1 and TRBJ1-4; maybe TRBD1 (6 bases). Germline V lookup: CDR1 SGHRS, CDR2 YFSETQ. The V end was cut by 1 base, the J end by 4 bases, with 8 bases between. CDR3 length equals 14 residues. CDR3 in DNA: TGCGCCAGCAGCTTGCAGGGGCTTAATGAAAAACTGTTTTTT. Amino acids: CASSLQGLNEKLFF.

The V and J genes are TRBV5-1 and TRBJ1-2; 12 nucleotides align to TRBD1. The CDR3 loop spans 16 amino acids. Germline V gene lookup returns CDR1 SGHRS and CDR2 YFSETQ. The J segment lost 1 base and the V segment lost 5 bases, leaving 6 bases of the junction unmatched. CDR3 sequence reads: CASRYGTGGDNYGYTF. CDR3 nucleotides: TGCGCCAGCAGATATGGGACAGGGGGCGATAACTATGGCTACACCTTC.

The CDR3 here is CASIRLAGCTGELFF. DNA of the CDR3: TGTGCCAGCATCCGACTAGCGGGGTGCACCGGGGAGCTGTTTTTT. This chain connects TRBV6-4 to TRBJ2-2; 11 nucleotides align to TRBD2. V dropped 7 bases and J dropped 4; count of bases not matched to a gene: 5. The CDR3 covers 15 residues. Germline V gene sequence: CDR1 MRHNA, CDR2 SNTAGT.

The sample holds a few counts of this clone. Different DNA sequences within this sample yield the same CDR3. CDR3 coding DNA: TGTGCCAGCAGTCAGGGGGCTAACTATGGCTACACCTTC. Amino acid sequence: CASSQGANYGYTF. The rearrangement links TRBV6-5 to TRBJ1-2; 7 positions agree with TRBD1. Germline V gene data show CDR1 as MNHEY and CDR2 as SVGAGI. The CDR3 spans 13 residues. The trim removed 5 bases at V and 0 bases at J, leaving 0 bases unmatched.